What follows are 12 T cell receptor beta chains derived from one specimen sequenced in a study of CD4 T cells in relation to SARS-CoV-2 and coronaviruses (dated by TCRdb to the early 2020s). Library generation was performed with the immunoSEQ multiplex PCR assay. Not all clones reach the TCRdb copy of this immuneACCESS table, which keeps in-frame sequences only. Checked studies attribute under half of the gap to unresolved V genes and leave the rest unexplained. Counted in this sample were approximately 50,000 clones; just over 90% of them appeared once. Of the sample, roughly 0.39% falls within the top ten clones. The sequencing input was naive CD4+ T cells from PBMCs. According to the study, the label for this sample's cell subset or site signals: naive CD4+ T cells isolated by negative enrichment. These receptors all stem from an adult with COVID-19.

CDR3 DNA sequence: TGCAGCGTTGAAGCCCCGGGACTAACTCCGAATTGGCAGTACTTC. Translation: CSVEAPGLTPNWQYF. The V gene is TRBV29-1, the J gene TRBJ2-7, with 7 bases aligning to TRBD2. Germline V gives CDR1 SQVTM, CDR2 ANQGSEA. The V gene end was trimmed by 1 base and the J gene end by 9 bases; junction bases not matched to a gene: 15. The CDR3 length is 15 residues.

CDR3 DNA sequence: TGTGCCAGCAGCGTAGACGGAGCCGCAGATACGCAGTATTTT. Residues: CASSVDGAADTQYF. The chain carries TRBV9 and TRBJ2-3, with D unclear. V was clipped by 0 bases and J by 4 bases, with 9 bases between them. The CDR3 is 14 amino acids. The V gene's germline CDR1 is SGDLS and CDR2 YYNGEE.

Here the CDR3 DNA reads TGTGCCAGCAGTCCCGGGACTACTAGCACAGATACGCAGTATTTT. Residues: CASSPGTTSTDTQYF. The rearrangement uses TRBV7-2 and TRBJ2-3; 7 nucleotides match TRBD2. Looked up from germline, CDR1 is SGHTA and CDR2 is FQGNSA. The CDR3 is made up of 15 amino acids. Trimming cost V 6 bases and J 0 bases; bases outside gene matches: 6.

V gene TRBV24-1 combines with J gene TRBJ1-1, with no clear D. CDR3 length equals 14 residues. Trimming removed 3 bases at V and 0 bases at J, with 7 bases between. Germline V gives CDR1 KGHDR, CDR2 SFDVKD. The CDR3 DNA reads as TGTGCCACCAGTGATCGGTCGTTGAACACTGAAGCTTTCTTT. Amino acids: CATSDRSLNTEAFF.

The chain has TRBV5-1 and TRBJ2-5; D gene uncertain. CDR3 size: 16 residues. V gave up 0 bases and J gave up 5 bases, with 17 bases separating them. Germline loops: CDR1 SGHRS, CDR2 YFSETQ. The chain's CDR3 is CASSLGGIVSRETQYF. CDR3 DNA: TGCGCCAGCAGCTTGGGGGGTATAGTGTCCAGGGAGACCCAGTACTTC.

This rearrangement joins TRBV19 to TRBJ2-3, with 7 bases that match TRBD2. Trimming cost V 4 bases and J 4 bases; bases outside gene matches: 5. The germline V gene has CDR1 LNHDA and CDR2 SQIVND (reference sequence). The CDR3 spans 14 residues. The CDR3 sequence is CASSSSRGADTQYF. CDR3 coding DNA: TGTGCCAGTAGTAGCTCTCGGGGGGCAGATACGCAGTATTTT.

The rearrangement uses TRBV9 and TRBJ2-1, with TRBD2 identical over 13 bases. The V and J ends lost 1 base and 7 bases, in that order; junction bases with no gene match: 8. The CDR3 length is 17 residues. Germline lookup yields CDR1 SGDLS and CDR2 YYNGEE. CDR3 DNA: TGTGCCAGCAGCGTATCACTAGCGGGAGGGCCTGTGAATGAGCAGTTCTTC. Its protein product is CASSVSLAGGPVNEQFF.

This chain joins TRBV15 and TRBJ1-1; 7 nucleotides agree with TRBD1. Germline V lookup: CDR1 LNHNV, CDR2 YYDKDF (reference sequence). V lost 2 bases and J lost 2; bases outside the gene matches: 11. The CDR3 is 17 amino acids. CDR3 in amino acids: CATSRKWNRGPNTEAFF. The CDR3 DNA follows: TGTGCCACCAGCAGAAAATGGAACAGGGGTCCTAACACTGAAGCTTTCTTT. Supplemented by reference TRBV15 and TRBJ1-1, the full variable domain reads DAMVIQNPRYQVTQFGKPVTLSCSQTLNHNVMYWYQQKSSQAPKLLFHYYDKDFNNEADTPDNFQSRRPNTSFCFLDIRSPGLGDTAMYLCATSRKWNRGPNTEAFFGQGTRLTVV.

This chain joins TRBV28 and TRBJ2-7; 7 bases are a match to TRBD1. The CDR3 length is 15 residues. V shed 4 bases and J 2 bases; nucleotides not matched to a gene: 8. Germline V gene sequence: CDR1 MDHEN, CDR2 SYDVKM. DNA for the CDR3: TGTGCCAGCAGTTCTCTGGACAGGTTTACCTACGAGCAGTACTTC. Translating it yields CASSSLDRFTYEQYF.

V usage is TRBV27 and J usage is TRBJ2-2, with D unresolved. This CDR3 spans 13 amino acids. CDR1 MNHEY and CDR2 SMNVEV come from the germline V gene (reference sequence). Trimming took off 3 bases at V and 4 bases at J, with 6 bases between the two ends. The CDR3 loop is CASSFGGTGELFF. CDR3 coding DNA: TGTGCCAGCAGTTTCGGTGGCACCGGGGAGCTGTTTTTT.

This chain joins TRBV7-9 and TRBJ1-3, with 8 bases identical to TRBD1. The CDR3 extends over 16 amino acids. Unmatched junction bases numbered 12, after V lost 3 bases and J lost 8 bases. CDR1 and CDR2 (germline): SEHNR, FQNEAQ (reference sequence). In DNA form, the CDR3 reads TGTGCCAGCAGCTTGGGACAGGCACAAGGGTTACACACCATATATTTT. This codes for CASSLGQAQGLHTIYF.

V usage is TRBV6-5 and J usage is TRBJ2-7; possibly TRBD1 or TRBD2 for D (5 bases each). Germline CDR1 reads MNHEY; CDR2 reads SVGAGI. The CDR3 sequence is 13 residues long. Trimming took off 6 bases at V and 4 bases at J, with 13 bases between the two ends. CDR3 amino acids: CASSSGPPYEQYF. DNA of the CDR3: TGTGCCAGCAGCTCGGGGCCACCATACGAGCAGTACTTC.